The TCR beta chain described here comes from a study of shared clonotypes between healthy human individuals. Regarding this clone: Its antigen is unknown.

TCRdb keeps only in-frame clones here, not all; method: immunoSEQ multiplex PCR. The data contain around 750,000 clones, 74% of them singletons. Findings and caveats of the study: Deeper or shallower sequencing was expected to change how clonotypes are shared among donors.

CDR1 and CDR2 from the germline V gene are WNHNN and SYGVQD (reference sequence). V was cut by 4 bases and J by 6 bases, with 11 bases left in between. The CDR3 runs to 13 residues. The specimen was memory CD4+ T cells sorted from blood. Subset specified: CD45RA-negative fraction. The chain uses TRBV10-1 and TRBJ2-3; D not resolved. This clonotype was obtained from a woman aged 30 to 39 in good health. Here the CDR3 DNA reads TGCGCCAGCAGTGTAGGCTTCCGGGATACGCAGTATTTT. Translating it yields CASSVGFRDTQYF.